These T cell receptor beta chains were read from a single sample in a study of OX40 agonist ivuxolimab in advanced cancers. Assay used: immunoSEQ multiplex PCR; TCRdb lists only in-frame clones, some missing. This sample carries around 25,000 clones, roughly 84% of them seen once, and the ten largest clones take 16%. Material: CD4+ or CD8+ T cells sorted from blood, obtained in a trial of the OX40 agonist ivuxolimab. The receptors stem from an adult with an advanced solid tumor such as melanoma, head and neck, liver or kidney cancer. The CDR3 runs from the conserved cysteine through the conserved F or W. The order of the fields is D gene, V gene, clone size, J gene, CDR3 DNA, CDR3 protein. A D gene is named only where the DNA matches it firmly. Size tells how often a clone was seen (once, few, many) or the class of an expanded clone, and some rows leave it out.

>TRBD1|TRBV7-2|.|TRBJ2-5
TGTGCCAGCAGCAGGGGGACAGGGATCCAAGAGACCCAGTACTTC
CASSRGTGIQETQYF
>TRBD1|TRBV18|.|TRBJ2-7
TGTGCCAGCTCACCACCGGCAGGGGGTGGGGAGCAGTACTTC
CASSPPAGGGEQYF
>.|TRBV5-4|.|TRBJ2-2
TGTGCCAGCAGGCCCGTCACCCTAAGGGGGACCGGGGAGCTGTTTTTT
CASRPVTLRGTGELFF
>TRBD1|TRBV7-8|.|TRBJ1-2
TGTGCCAGCAGCTTATTGGTCCAGGGGGCTGAGAGCTACACCTTC
CASSLLVQGAESYTF
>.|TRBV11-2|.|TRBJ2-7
TGTGCCAGCAGCCGCGTTGGCTATCTTTACGAGCAGTACTTC
CASSRVGYLYEQYF
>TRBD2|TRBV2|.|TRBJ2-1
TGTGCCATTGAATCCGGGACTAGAACCGTCAATGAGCAGTTCTTC
CAIESGTRTVNEQFF
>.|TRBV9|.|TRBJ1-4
TGTGCCAGCAGCACTTCAGGAGGGGCTAATGAAAAACTGTTTTTT
CASSTSGGANEKLFF
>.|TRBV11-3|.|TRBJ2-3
TGTGCCAGCAGTCAGGGACTTAGCGTGAGCACAGATACGCAGTATTTT
CASSQGLSVSTDTQYF
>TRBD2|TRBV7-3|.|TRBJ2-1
TGTGCCAGCAGCGCCGGGACTAGCGGGAGGGGTTACAATGAGCAGTTCTTC
CASSAGTSGRGYNEQFF
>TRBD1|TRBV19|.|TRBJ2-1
TGTGCCAGTATATCCGGACAGGGAACCTACAATGAGCAGTTCTTC
CASISGQGTYNEQFF
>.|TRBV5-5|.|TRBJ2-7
TGTGCCAGCAGCTTGGTGGCAGGAAACTACGAGCAGTACTTC
CASSLVAGNYEQYF
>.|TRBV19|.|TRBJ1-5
TGTGCCAGTAGTATTTTGCGGGGTAATCAGCCCCAGCATTTT
CASSILRGNQPQHF
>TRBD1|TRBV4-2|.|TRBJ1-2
TGTGCCAGCAGCCCCACCTCCGGGACAGGGGGCGGCTACACCTTC
CASSPTSGTGGGYTF
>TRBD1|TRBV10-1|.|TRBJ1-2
TGCGCCAGCAGTGAGTCGATTTCTACAGGGGCCTATGGCTACACCTTC
CASSESISTGAYGYTF
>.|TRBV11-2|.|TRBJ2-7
TGTGCCAGCAGCTTAGAGCGTCCGGGTATCAATATCCCCCTCTCCTACGAGCAGTACTTC
CASSLERPGINIPLSYEQYF
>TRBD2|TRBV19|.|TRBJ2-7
TGTGCCAGTAGGCCGCGGGGGGCCGCCTACGAGCAGTACTTC
CASRPRGAAYEQYF
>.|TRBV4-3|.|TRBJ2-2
TGCGCCAGCAGCCTTAGGGTCGGGTGGGACACCGGGGAGCTGTTTTTT
CASSLRVGWDTGELFF
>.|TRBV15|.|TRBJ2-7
TGTGCCACCAGCGCTCCGACCGGGCTAGAGCAGTACTTC
CATSAPTGLEQYF
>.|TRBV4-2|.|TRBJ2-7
TGTGCCAGCAGCCTGACTAGCTCCTACGAGCAGTACTTC
CASSLTSSYEQYF
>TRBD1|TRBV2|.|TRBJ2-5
TGTGCCAGCAGCGGGGGACAGGGGTTCCCAGAGACCCAGTACTTC
CASSGGQGFPETQYF
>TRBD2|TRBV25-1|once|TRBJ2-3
TGTGCCGGAGGGGAGGGAGGCACAGATACGCAGTATTTT
CAGGEGGTDTQYF
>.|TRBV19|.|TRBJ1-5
TGTGCCAGTAGACCAGTGAGATATAGCAATCAGCCCCAGCATTTT
CASRPVRYSNQPQHF
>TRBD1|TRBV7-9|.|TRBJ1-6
TGTGCCAGCAGCTTGGGACAGAACACAAGAGCCTATAATTCACCCCTCCACTTT
CASSLGQNTRAYNSPLHF
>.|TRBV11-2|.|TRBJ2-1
TGTGCCAGCAGCCGAAGTCACAATGAGCAGTTCTTC
CASSRSHNEQFF
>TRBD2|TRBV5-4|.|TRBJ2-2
TGTGCCAGCAGCCCAGCCCCCGGACTAGCCTCTAGCGGGGAGCTGTTTTTT
CASSPAPGLASSGELFF
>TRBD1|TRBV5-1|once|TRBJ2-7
TGCGCCAGCAGCTTGGCCAGGGGGTCCTACGAGCAGTACTTC
CASSLARGSYEQYF
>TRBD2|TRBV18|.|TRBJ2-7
TGTGCCAGCTCAGCCACTAGCGGGAGCATAAGCGAGCAGTACTTC
CASSATSGSISEQYF
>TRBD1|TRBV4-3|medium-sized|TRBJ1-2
TGCGCCAGCAGCCAAGATGGTACAGGGGGCGCAGACTATGGCTACACCTTC
CASSQDGTGGADYGYTF
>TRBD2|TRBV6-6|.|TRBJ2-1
TGTGCCAGCAGAACCTACCAGCGGGAGGGTAACAATGAGCAGTTCTTC
CASRTYQREGNNEQFF
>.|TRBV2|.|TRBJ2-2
TGTGCCAGCAGCTCGAGGGGGACCGGGGAGCTGTTTTTT
CASSSRGTGELFF
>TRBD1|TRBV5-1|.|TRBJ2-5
TGCGCCAGCAGCTTCGGTAGCGGACAGGGGTTCCAAGAGACCCAGTACTTC
CASSFGSGQGFQETQYF
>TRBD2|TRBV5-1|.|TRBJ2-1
TGCGCCAGCAGCTTGGGAGCGGGGACCAATGAGCAGTTCTTC
CASSLGAGTNEQFF
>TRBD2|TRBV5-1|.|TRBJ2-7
TGCGCCAGCAGCTTGTCCCGGACTAGTTCCTACGAGCAGTACTTC
CASSLSRTSSYEQYF
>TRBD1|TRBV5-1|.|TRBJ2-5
TGCGCCAGCAGCCGAGGACAGGGGTGGGAGACCCAGTACTTC
CASSRGQGWETQYF
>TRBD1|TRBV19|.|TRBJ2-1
TGTGCCAGTAGTATAGTGGGACAGGGGTTGTTCTTC
CASSIVGQGLFF
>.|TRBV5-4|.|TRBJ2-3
TGTGCCAGCAGCTTGGCCCTCGGCCAAGGCACAGATACGCAGTATTTT
CASSLALGQGTDTQYF
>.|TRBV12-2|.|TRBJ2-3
TGTGCAAGTCGCTTAGTGATTAGCGGGAGGGTGACAGATACGCAGTATTTT
CASRLVISGRVTDTQYF